This passage covers 20 T cell receptor beta chains from one sample sequenced in a study of blood T cell repertoires in COVID-19 (dated by TCRdb to 2020 to 2021). Library preparation was by the immunoSEQ multiplex PCR assay. TCRdb limited this immuneACCESS table to in-frame rearrangements with V and J called. A share of clones is missing; checked studies link under half to unresolved V genes, and the rest is unexplained. The sample has 60,000 to 85,000 clones on record, roughly 84% of them singletons. The biggest ten clones account for 25% to 35% of the sample. Sequenced material: peripheral blood. These receptors came from a woman older than 75 with active or convalescent COVID-19.

The chain joins TRBV20-1 to TRBJ1-1; D is unresolved. CDR1 and CDR2 from the germline V gene are DFQATT and SNEGSKA (reference sequence). CDR3 length: 13 residues. V was shortened by 3 bases and J by 1 base, with 9 bases between the two germline ends. The CDR3 region has the DNA TGCAGTGCTAGTATCCCAGGGAACACTGAAGCTTTCTTT. Protein: CSASIPGNTEAFF.

The V and J genes are TRBV13 and TRBJ2-1; D perhaps matches TRBD2 (7 bases). This CDR3 contains 16 residues. V lost 0 bases and J 6 bases, leaving 15 bases between the germline ends. Germline V gene sequence: CDR1 PRHDT, CDR2 FYEKMQ (reference sequence). CDR3 sequence reads: CASSLGPGGGVNEQFF. DNA of the CDR3: TGTGCCAGCAGCTTAGGGCCCGGCGGGGGCGTCAATGAGCAGTTCTTC.

The rearrangement links TRBV6-5 to TRBJ1-1; D might be TRBD1 (5 bases). The ends were cut back, 6 bases at V and 4 bases at J, with 15 bases in the middle. CDR1 and CDR2 from the germline V gene are MNHEY and SVGAGI. There are 14 residues in the CDR3. The CDR3 DNA sequence: TGTGCCAGCAGCTACGATGGGGGGAGCACTGAAGCTTTCTTT. Residues: CASSYDGGSTEAFF.

J is TRBJ2-4 and V is TRBV4-2; the match to TRBD1 covers 12 bases. The CDR3 consists of 19 residues. Germline V gives CDR1 LGHNA, CDR2 YNFKEQ. Trimming removed 5 bases from V and 7 bases from J; junction bases left unmatched: 18. CDR3 in amino acids: CASSGPAGTGGPLRNIQYF. The CDR3 nucleotides read TGTGCCAGCAGCGGACCGGCCGGGACAGGGGGCCCGTTGCGGAACATTCAGTACTTC.

The chain has TRBV11-3 and TRBJ2-1, with a possible D match to TRBD1 (6 bases). Germline CDR1 is SGHNT and CDR2 is YENEEA. V dropped 4 bases and J dropped 8 bases, with 12 bases sitting between them. The CDR3 sequence is 13 residues long. The CDR3 here is CASSSMWGHEQFF. In nucleotides, the CDR3 is TGTGCCAGCAGCTCTATGTGGGGGCATGAGCAGTTCTTC.

The chain couples TRBV4-3 to TRBJ2-6, with D maybe TRBD1 (6 bases). With 3 bases removed from V and 0 bases from J, the gap between germline ends came to 12 bases. This CDR3 spans 17 amino acids. Looked up from germline, CDR1 is LGHNA and CDR2 is YSLEER. The CDR3 bases are TGCGCCAGCAGCCAGTGGACAGTCCTCTCTGGGGCCAACGTCCTGACTTTC. Protein sequence: CASSQWTVLSGANVLTF.

The CDR3 DNA sequence: TGCGCCAGCAGCCAAGATTGGGGGGGTTCACCCCTCCACTTT. Translation gives CASSQDWGGSPLHF. The chain joins TRBV4-3 to TRBJ1-6; a possible D gene is TRBD1 (5 bases). Trimming took 0 bases from V and 9 from J, leaving 9 bases between them. This CDR3 has 14 amino acids. The germline V gene has CDR1 LGHNA and CDR2 YSLEER.

The chain recombines TRBV20-1 with TRBJ1-1; D is unresolved. Trimming took 3 bases from V and 2 from J, leaving 7 bases between them. The CDR3 loop spans 12 amino acids. In germline, CDR1 is DFQATT, CDR2 SNEGSKA (reference sequence). The CDR3 protein is CSASLGNTEAFF. The CDR3 DNA sequence: TGCAGTGCTAGTCTAGGAAACACTGAAGCTTTCTTT.

V and J are TRBV12-3 or TRBV12-4 and TRBJ1-1; D is unclear. This CDR3 region has 13 residues. V shed 8 bases and J shed 4 bases, with 14 bases lying between them. For the CDR3, the DNA is TGTGCCAGCTCAGGAATACTCCGCACTGAAGCTTTCTTT. It is translated as CASSGILRTEAFF.

The count of this clone is one. V gene TRBV7-2 combines with J gene TRBJ2-7, with 9 positions matching TRBD1. Germline CDR1 is SGHTA and CDR2 is FQGNSA. This CDR3 has 15 residues. After removal of 4 bases from V and 4 bases from J, the junction contained 8 bases not matched to a gene. The CDR3 sequence is CASSSRDRVSYEQYF. CDR3 DNA sequence: TGTGCCAGCAGCTCTAGGGACAGGGTATCGTACGAGCAGTACTTC.

The chain employs TRBV2 and TRBJ1-2; 10 nucleotides agree with TRBD1. In germline, CDR1 is SNHLY, CDR2 FYNNEI. The CDR3 is made up of 13 amino acids. The junction had 4 bases not matched to a gene; V was cut back by 5 bases and J by 7 bases. Here the CDR3 reads CASSRGQGTGYTF. CDR3 in DNA: TGTGCCAGCAGTCGGGGACAGGGGACTGGCTACACCTTC. Full variable domain (remainder filled in from reference TRBV2 and TRBJ1-2): EPEVTQTPSHQVTQMGQEVILRCVPISNHLYFYWYRQILGQKVEFLVSFYNNEISEKSEIFDDQFSVERPDGSNFTLKIRSTKLEDSAMYFCASSRGQGTGYTFGSGTRLTVV.

This clone was seen only a few times. The chain has TRBV7-8 and TRBJ2-2; the match to TRBD2 covers 14 bases. This CDR3 is built from 14 residues. Germline CDR1 SGHVS, CDR2 FQNEAQ. After removal of 3 bases from V and 10 bases from J, the junction contained 1 base not matched to a gene. In DNA form, the CDR3 reads TGTGCCAGCAGCTTGGGACTAGCGGGGGTGGAGCTGTTTTTT. Amino acids: CASSLGLAGVELFF.

The chain links TRBV30 to TRBJ1-6; TRBD1 is a possible D gene (6 bases). Trimming took off 4 bases at V and 8 bases at J, with 12 bases between the two ends. Germline CDR1 reads GTSNPN; CDR2 reads SVGIG (reference sequence). The CDR3 loop spans 13 amino acids. CDR3 coding DNA: TGTGCCTGGACTAAGGGGGGGGATTCACCCCTCCACTTT. Its protein product is CAWTKGGDSPLHF.

The rearrangement uses TRBV20-1 and TRBJ2-1, with TRBD2 matching over 9 bases. Per the germline V gene, CDR1 is DFQATT and CDR2 is SNEGSKA (reference sequence). The CDR3 runs 16 residues. After removal of 3 bases from V and 1 base from J, the junction contained 7 bases not matched to a gene. The CDR3 loop is CSASIAGAVSYNEQFF. In nucleotides, the CDR3 is TGCAGTGCTAGTATAGCGGGGGCCGTATCCTACAATGAGCAGTTCTTC.

V and J are TRBV6-5 and TRBJ1-1, with 8 bases aligning to TRBD1. Germline V lookup: CDR1 MNHEY, CDR2 SVGAGI. This CDR3 is 15 amino acids long. V shed 2 bases and J 1 base; nucleotides not matched to a gene: 3. CDR3 amino acids: CASSYGTGTNTEAFF. Here the CDR3 DNA reads TGTGCCAGCAGTTACGGGACAGGAACGAACACTGAAGCTTTCTTT.

V usage is TRBV27 and J usage is TRBJ2-6, with 9 nucleotides matching TRBD1. The CDR3 has 17 residues. In germline, CDR1 is MNHEY, CDR2 SMNVEV (reference sequence). The V segment lost 2 bases and the J segment 4 bases; nucleotides outside the gene matches: 6. The CDR3 here is CASSLTQGAAGANVLTF. The CDR3 nucleotides read TGTGCCAGCAGTTTAACACAGGGGGCCGCCGGGGCCAACGTCCTGACTTTC.

The V gene is TRBV19, the J gene TRBJ1-6; D gene ambiguous. CDR1 LNHDA and CDR2 SQIVND come from the germline V gene (reference sequence). The V end was cut by 5 bases, the J end by 6 bases, with 11 bases between. The CDR3 has 14 amino acids. CDR3 coding DNA: TGTGCCAGTAGTCTGCAGGCCCCTAATTCACCCCTCCACTTT. Protein product: CASSLQAPNSPLHF.

The chain joins TRBV4-3 to TRBJ1-5; the match to TRBD1 covers 7 bases. The germline V gene encodes CDR1 LGHNA and CDR2 YSLEER. V lost 0 bases, J lost 7 bases, and 6 bases stayed unmatched. This CDR3 spans 15 amino acids. CDR3 DNA: TGCGCCAGCAGCCAAGATTTTTCAGGGGGGCAGCCCCAGCATTTT. Translation: CASSQDFSGGQPQHF.

The gene calls are TRBV19 and TRBJ1-2, with D possibly TRBD1 on 6 matching bases. CDR1 is LNHDA, CDR2 SQIVND, per germline (reference sequence). This CDR3 contains 14 residues. V lost 6 bases, J lost 8 bases, and 19 bases lay in between. The CDR3 loop reads CASRSRGALTGYTF. DNA of the CDR3: TGTGCCAGTAGGTCTCGGGGGGCTTTGACAGGCTACACCTTC.

The chain links TRBV5-6 to TRBJ2-2; 11 bases line up with TRBD2. This CDR3 has 16 residues. Germline V gives CDR1 SGHDT, CDR2 YYEEEE. Trimming removed 4 bases from V and 3 bases from J; junction bases left unmatched: 5. CDR3 loop: CASSPLAGGDTGELFF. Written as DNA, the CDR3 is TGTGCCAGCAGCCCCCTAGCGGGGGGAGACACCGGGGAGCTGTTTTTT.